This is a list of T cell receptor beta chains from one sample in a study of memory CD4+ T cells and cytomegalovirus serostatus. The protocol was immunoSEQ multiplex PCR, while the TCRdb copy is restricted to in-frame clones and leaves out a portion. The sample lists nearly 50,000 clones; just under 80% were seen once. The sample taken for sequencing was memory CD4+ T cells from blood. These receptors all stem from an adult in good health and CMV-seronegative. CDR3s include the opening cysteine and the closing phenylalanine or tryptophan. The D gene is left open where the match is weak. Not all rows give a size; the values are once, few, many and, for expanded clones, a class.

clone size	V gene	D gene	J gene	CDR3 DNA	CDR3 protein
few	TRBV11-2	.	TRBJ1-2	TGTGCCAGCAGCTCAAATCTCCGACGGCAAATGAGCTATGGCTACACCTTC	CASSSNLRRQMSYGYTF
once	TRBV9	.	TRBJ2-3	TGTGCCAGCAGCGTAGGCGCGTCCGGATTGGCAGATACGCAGTATTTT	CASSVGASGLADTQYF
.	TRBV2	.	TRBJ1-2	TGTGCCACCGAAAGGGACCGCAACTATGGCTACACCTTC	CATERDRNYGYTF
few	TRBV5-1	.	TRBJ2-5	TGCGCCAGCAGCTTGGTCCCTCAGGGGACCCAGTACTTC	CASSLVPQGTQYF
.	TRBV28	.	TRBJ2-2	TGTGCCAGCAGTTTCCCCTTGAACACCGGGGAGCTGTTTTTT	CASSFPLNTGELFF
.	TRBV7-2	.	TRBJ2-2	TGTGCCAGCAGCTTATCTTTCCCCGGGGAGCTGTTTTTT	CASSLSFPGELFF
.	TRBV29-1	.	TRBJ2-7	TGCAGCGTTGAAGCCGGGGCGGCCGTAGGCGAGCAGTACTTC	CSVEAGAAVGEQYF
once	TRBV6-1	.	TRBJ1-4	TGTGCCAGCAGGGTTGACAGTGGCCCTAATGAAAAACTGTTTTTT	CASRVDSGPNEKLFF
.	TRBV5-1	TRBD2	TRBJ2-1	TGCGCCAGCAGCTTCCGGACTAGCGGGGCCTCCTACAATGAGCAGTTCTTC	CASSFRTSGASYNEQFF
.	TRBV27	.	TRBJ1-6	TGTGCCAGCAGCCAGGGGTATAATTCACCCCTCCACTTT	CASSQGYNSPLHF
.	TRBV7-9	TRBD1	TRBJ2-7	TGTGCCAGCAGCCAAGACAGGGCCACCTCCGAGCAGTACTTC	CASSQDRATSEQYF
.	TRBV5-4	TRBD2	TRBJ2-1	TGTGCCAGCAGCTTGATAGCGGGAGGCTACAATGAGCAGTTCTTC	CASSLIAGGYNEQFF
.	TRBV18	TRBD1	TRBJ1-6	TGTGCCAGCTCACCTCGGACAGGGGGGTATAATTCACCCCTCCACTTT	CASSPRTGGYNSPLHF
.	TRBV2	TRBD2	TRBJ2-1	TGTGCCAGCAGTGTAAATAGCGGGGGATACAATGAGCAGTTCTTC	CASSVNSGGYNEQFF
.	TRBV5-4	TRBD2	TRBJ2-5	TGTGCCAGCAGCTTGACTAGCGGGGGCGAAGGGACCCAGTACTTC	CASSLTSGGEGTQYF